Sequencing of this TCR beta chain was carried out in a study of blood T cells in healthy people across ages. This clonotype has just one count. The length of the CDR3 is 19 residues. Germline lookup yields CDR1 SNHLY and CDR2 FYNNEI. V dropped 7 bases and J dropped 6; count of bases not matched to a gene: 24. Next came a second PCR, run for about 6 to 12 cycles, which used a sample-barcoded 5' primer along with a J-beta primer mix. Per sample, CDR3-containing paired-end reads numbered at least 2.5 million. From the 5' RACE reads, TCRdb called clonotypes with MiXCR, one entry per CDR3 protein. Found here are fewer than 1.5 million distinct CDR3 sequences, roughly 40% of them singletons; the top ten hold roughly 7.9%.

The material sequenced was blood. The sequence was collected from a woman aged 18-29 years in good health. The chain links TRBV2 to TRBJ2-1, with TRBD1 matching 7 bases. CDR3 sequence: CASIEGAHRVTLHGNEQFF. CDR3 bases: TGTGCCAGCATAGAGGGGGCGCACAGGGTAACGCTTCACGGCAATGAGCAGTTCTTC.